The present entry profiles one T cell receptor beta chain with its context. Its matching antigen is unknown. This record belongs to a study of OX40 agonist ivuxolimab in advanced cancers. Points from the study as a whole: The study found that CD8+ T cells averaged more expanded clones than CD4+.

The method was immunoSEQ multiplex PCR; TCRdb's version includes in-frame clones alone and lacks a portion of them. The sample has tens of thousands of clones, about 80% seen once. The CDR3 consists of 18 residues. The rearrangement uses TRBV21-1 and TRBJ1-2. TRBV21-1 is a documented pseudogene. This specimen was CD4+ or CD8+ T cells sorted from blood, taken in a trial of the OX40 agonist ivuxolimab. The clonotype originates from an adult with an advanced solid tumor such as melanoma, head and neck, liver or kidney cancer. CDR3 in DNA: TGTGCCAGCAGCAAGGGACCGGGGGGTGAGGGCGAATTCGGTGGCTACACCTTC. Translating it yields CASSKGPGGEGEFGGYTF.